Shown below are 12 T cell receptor beta chains from a single sample sequenced in a study of CD8+ T cells in alopecia areata. Extracted from the samples, RNA was reverse transcribed into cDNA to serve as the sequencing template. The table came from immunoSEQ multiplex PCR; TCRdb's copy has only in-frame clones and leaves some out. The sample has about 140,000 clones, roughly 80% seen once; the top ten hold 20% to 25%. Treatment in this sample: oral pan-JAK inhibitor, 5-10 mg twice daily. The sequenced sample was CD8+ T cells sorted from blood, obtained at week 4, from a patient treated with tofacitinib. These receptors were collected from a human donor with alopecia areata.

The chain has TRBV5-1 and TRBJ2-3; D gene uncertain. Per the germline V gene, CDR1 is SGHRS and CDR2 is YFSETQ. CDR3 length equals 12 residues. With 3 bases removed from V and 5 bases from J, the gap between germline ends came to 7 bases. Written as DNA, the CDR3 is TGCGCCAGCAGCTCGATCGGAGATACGCAGTATTTT. Protein product: CASSSIGDTQYF.

This clone was seen a few times. This sequence joins TRBV4-3 and TRBJ1-1; TRBD1 agrees at 9 bases. Per the germline V gene, CDR1 is LGHNA and CDR2 is YSLEER. Trimming took 1 base from V and 2 from J; bases not matched to a gene: 2. The CDR3 sequence is 15 residues long. CDR3 in DNA: TGCGCCAGCAGCCAAGTGGGACAGGGAAACACTGAAGCTTTCTTT. Residues: CASSQVGQGNTEAFF.

This clone was detected a few times. The V and J genes are TRBV15 and TRBJ2-6; D uncertain. Germline loops: CDR1 LNHNV, CDR2 YYDKDF (reference sequence). The V end lost 0 bases, the J end lost 3 bases, and 3 bases lay between the germline ends. This CDR3 has 14 residues. In DNA, the CDR3 is TGTGCCACCAGCAGAGATGATGGGGCCAACGTCCTGACTTTC. Encoded protein: CATSRDDGANVLTF.

This sequence joins TRBV18 and TRBJ2-5, with D hard to call. CDR3 size: 10 residues. Germline assignment: CDR1 KGHSH and CDR2 LQKENI. V lost 4 bases and J lost 3, with 0 bases in between. DNA of the CDR3: TGTGCCAGCTCACAAGAGACCCAGTACTTC. Translated, it gives CASSQETQYF.

The rearrangement links TRBV5-6 to TRBJ2-7; D perhaps matches TRBD1 (6 bases). The V gene lost 0 bases and the J gene lost 1 base, with 8 bases spanning the gap. The CDR3 extends over 14 amino acids. Germline assignment: CDR1 SGHDT and CDR2 YYEEEE. The CDR3 DNA is TGTGCCAGCAGCTTGGGAGGGGGATCCTACGAGCAGTACTTC. It yields the protein CASSLGGGSYEQYF.

This chain links TRBV5-1 with TRBJ2-3; D gene unclear. V lost 0 bases and J 0 bases, leaving 14 bases between the germline ends. The CDR3 covers 17 residues. Germline values: CDR1 SGHRS, CDR2 YFSETQ. The CDR3 DNA sequence: TGCGCCAGCAGCTTGGACGGTTCAATTTCTAGCACAGATACGCAGTATTTT. Encoded protein: CASSLDGSISSTDTQYF.

The genes are TRBV29-1 and TRBJ2-5; D not certain. Germline CDR1 reads SQVTM; CDR2 reads ANQGSEA. The CDR3 runs to 12 residues. V dropped 2 bases and J dropped 4 bases, with 8 bases sitting between them. In nucleotides, the CDR3 is TGCAGCGTTGAAACGGGCGGAGAGACCCAGTACTTC. Its translation is CSVETGGETQYF.

This chain uses TRBV2 with TRBJ1-2; tentatively, D is TRBD1 (5 bases). Trimming stripped 4 bases from V and 4 bases from J, with 19 bases between. The CDR3 extends over 16 amino acids. The V gene's germline CDR1 is SNHLY and CDR2 FYNNEI. The DNA of the CDR3 is TGTGCCAGCAGTGTCCCTGACCATGACAGTACCTATGGCTACACCTTC. Translating it yields CASSVPDHDSTYGYTF.

This clone has a handful of counts. CDR3 sequence reads: CASSPSDAFQFQETQYF. The CDR3 region has the DNA TGTGCCAGCAGCCCCTCCGACGCGTTTCAATTCCAAGAGACCCAGTACTTC. The chain has TRBV7-2 and TRBJ2-5; D remains unclear. V lost 5 bases and J lost 1, with 20 bases in between. Germline CDR1 is SGHTA and CDR2 is FQGNSA. The CDR3 extends over 17 amino acids.

This sequence joins TRBV7-8 and TRBJ2-7; D gene uncertain. The V gene's germline CDR1 is SGHVS and CDR2 FQNEAQ. Trimming left V 5 bases short and J 2 bases short, with 16 bases between. The CDR3 has 15 residues. CDR3 nucleotides: TGTGCCAGCAGCCCCCGGGCGGTAGGGACCTACGAGCAGTACTTC. This translates into CASSPRAVGTYEQYF. Complete variable domain (other parts from reference TRBV7-8 and TRBJ2-7): GAGVSQSPRYKVAKRGQDVALRCDPISGHVSLFWYQQALGQGPEFLTYFQNEAQLDKSGLPSDRFFAERPEGSVSTLKIQRTQQEDSAVYLCASSPRAVGTYEQYFGPGTRLTVT.

This clone was seen a few times. The chain joins TRBV7-9 to TRBJ2-1, with D possibly matching TRBD1 (5 bases). This CDR3 has 17 amino acids. V was pared by 2 bases and J by 0 bases, with 14 bases between. Germline V CDR1 and CDR2: SEHNR, FQNEAQ (reference sequence). The chain's CDR3 is CASSLSRQRSSYNEQFF. In DNA form, the CDR3 reads TGTGCCAGCAGCTTATCTAGACAGAGGAGCTCCTACAATGAGCAGTTCTTC.

The J gene is TRBJ2-3, the V gene TRBV10-1; D is perhaps TRBD2 (6 bases). Deletions cut 7 bases from V and 3 bases from J, with 23 bases between. The CDR3 has 17 amino acids. The germline gives CDR1 WNHNN, CDR2 SYGVQD (reference sequence). Here the CDR3 reads CASNPGGTGRGTDTQYF. CDR3 DNA: TGCGCCAGCAACCCAGGAGGAACGGGCCGGGGGACAGATACGCAGTATTTT.